This TCR beta chain was recovered during a study of blood T cell repertoires in COVID-19. For the study at large: COVID-19 samples collected from the United States, Italy and Spain covered acute and convalescent phases. PBMCs, B-cell-depleted T cells, or T cells were the source of the cDNA or gDNA that made up the material.

Methods used by the authors: Estimation of nucleated cell counts relied on the amplification of reference gene primers. Sequencing used immunoSEQ multiplex PCR; TCRdb keeps in-frame clones, though not all of them. That table supplies the V and J calls and clone size; D and trimming were determined from the DNA. The table shows about 110,000 clones, with about four fifths occurring only once. CDR1 is MNHNY and CDR2 is SVGAGI in the germline V gene (reference sequence). CDR3 size: 16 residues. The V segment lost 6 bases and the J segment 4 bases; nucleotides outside the gene matches: 13. This clonotype was obtained from a woman between 65 and 79 years old with acute or convalescent COVID-19. The rearrangement links TRBV6-6 to TRBJ1-2; TRBD1 matches at 8 bases. Input material: peripheral blood. CDR3 bases: TGTGCCAGCAGCTTTTTGACAGGGGAGCCTCGCTATGGCTACACCTTC. It encodes CASSFLTGEPRYGYTF.